This TCR beta chain was identified during a study of T cell responses to AZD1222 COVID-19 vaccine. The study's findings and limits: With dominance at 160-218 and 743-854, vaccine-associated CD4 TCRs spanned spike. The study reported that nearly half of spike-specific TCRs target unmutated variant regions. Vaccination with two AZD1222 doses was followed by a rise in Spike-specific TCR breadth and depth.

The CDR3 has 17 amino acids. V was clipped by 5 bases and J by 4 bases; unmatched bases: 14. CDR1 and CDR2 from the germline V gene are SGHTA and FQGNSA. Both about-4-week and about-12-week second-dose recipients were combined. This clone has a single count. Antigen: not known. Sequencing used immunoSEQ multiplex PCR; TCRdb keeps in-frame clones, though not all of them. Of under 150,000 clones detected, 85% to 95% appear once; the ten largest clones hold about a tenth. The receptor's source is an adult who received the AZD1222 COVID-19 vaccine. V usage is TRBV7-2 and J usage is TRBJ1-5, with 7 nucleotides matching TRBD1. This material consisted of peripheral blood, taken 28 days after the second AZD1222 dose. The chain's CDR3 is CASSQGGGLRQNQPQHF. DNA for the CDR3: TGTGCCAGCAGCCAGGGGGGAGGCTTACGCCAGAATCAGCCCCAGCATTTT.